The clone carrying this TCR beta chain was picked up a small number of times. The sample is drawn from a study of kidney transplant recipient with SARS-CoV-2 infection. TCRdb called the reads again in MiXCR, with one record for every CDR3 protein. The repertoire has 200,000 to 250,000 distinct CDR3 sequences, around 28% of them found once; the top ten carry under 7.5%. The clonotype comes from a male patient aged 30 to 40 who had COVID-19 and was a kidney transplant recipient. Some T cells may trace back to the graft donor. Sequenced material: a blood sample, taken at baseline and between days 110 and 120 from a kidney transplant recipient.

CDR3 sequence reads: CASSEMTGDLTTEAFF. CDR3 in DNA: TGTGCCAGCAGTGAAATGACAGGGGACCTAACCACTGAAGCTTTCTTT. The V call is TRBV28, the J call TRBJ1-1; 8 nucleotides match TRBD1. Germline CDR1 reads MDHEN; CDR2 reads SYDVKM. CDR3 size: 16 residues. The J segment lost 4 bases and the V segment lost 5 bases, leaving 12 bases of the junction unmatched.